The source of this T cell receptor (beta chain) is a study of blood T cell repertoires in COVID-19. Libraries were prepared by immunoSEQ multiplex PCR; TCRdb keeps only in-frame clonotypes and omits some of them. This sample has approximately 250,000 clones, with approximately 87% found just once. This clone turned up a few times. The sequenced sample was peripheral blood. The receptor was isolated from a human donor in a cohort sampled during active COVID-19.

CDR3 amino acids: CASSSFDSPKREGYTF. For the CDR3, the DNA is TGTGCCAGCAGTTCCTTCGACAGCCCAAAGCGTGAGGGCTACACCTTC. The chain links TRBV6-2 or TRBV6-3 to TRBJ1-2; possible D gene TRBD1, 5 bases. Germline V lookup: CDR1 MNHEY, CDR2 SVGEGT. Trimming took off 4 bases at V and 8 bases at J, with 23 bases between the two ends. This CDR3 comprises 16 residues.